This entry concerns a single T cell receptor (beta chain). Its antigen is unknown. These data belong to a study of T cells in localized non-small cell lung cancer. Study findings and constraints: Higher T cell density in the blood was associated with longer overall survival, whereas higher adjacent-lung clonality associated with shorter survival. There were a median around 59 of the top 100 tumor clones appearing in adjacent lung. Clonality peaked in uninvolved adjacent lung rather than tumor.

Generated by immunoSEQ multiplex PCR, the TCRdb table keeps only in-frame clones and is missing some. The table records some 30,000 clones, 90% to 95% of them present only once. CDR3 size: 16 residues. Germline CDR1 reads PRHDT; CDR2 reads FYEKMQ (reference sequence). Trimming cost V 3 bases and J 2 bases, with 17 bases left between them. Sequencing used peripheral blood, obtained before any cancer treatment. The V call is TRBV13, the J call TRBJ2-7; tentatively, D is TRBD1 (6 bases). The source is a woman aged 40-75 years with stage I lung adenocarcinoma. For the CDR3, the DNA is TGTGCCAGCAGCTTTACCCTGGACAGACTCCCCTACGAGCAGTACTTC. Translation: CASSFTLDRLPYEQYF.